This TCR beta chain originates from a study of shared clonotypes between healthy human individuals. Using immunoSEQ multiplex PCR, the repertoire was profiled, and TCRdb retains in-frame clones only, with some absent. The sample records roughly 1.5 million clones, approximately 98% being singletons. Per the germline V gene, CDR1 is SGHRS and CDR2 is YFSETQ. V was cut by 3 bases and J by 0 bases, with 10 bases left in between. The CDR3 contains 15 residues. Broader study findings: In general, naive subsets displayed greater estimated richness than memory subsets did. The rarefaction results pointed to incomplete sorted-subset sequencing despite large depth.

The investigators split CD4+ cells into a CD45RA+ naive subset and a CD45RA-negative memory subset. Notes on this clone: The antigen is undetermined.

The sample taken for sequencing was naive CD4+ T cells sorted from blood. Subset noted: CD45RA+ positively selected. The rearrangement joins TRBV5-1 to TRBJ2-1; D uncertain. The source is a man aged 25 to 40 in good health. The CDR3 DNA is TGCGCCAGCAGCTCGCCGAAGAGCTCCTACAATGAGCAGTTCTTC. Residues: CASSSPKSSYNEQFF.